The clone carrying this T cell receptor beta chain came up a few times. The data derive from a study of T cells after yellow fever vaccination. TCRdb reprocessed the 5' RACE reads via MiXCR and lists one record per CDR3 protein. The repertoire has approximately 330,000 distinct CDR3 sequences, approximately 12% of them found once; the top ten carry 2.5% to 4%. V lost 6 bases, J lost 1 base, and 9 bases lay in between. This CDR3 comprises 12 residues. The germline V gene encodes CDR1 DFQATT and CDR2 SNEGSKA (reference sequence). This sequence originates from a man between 18 and 35 years old who received the YFV17D yellow fever vaccine. The source material was CD4+ T cells sorted from PBMCs, sampled 15 days after the yellow fever booster vaccination. The rearrangement links TRBV20-1 to TRBJ1-2, with unresolved D. The CDR3 region is CSAQRDNYGYTF. CDR3 nucleotide sequence: TGCAGTGCCCAACGGGATAACTATGGCTACACCTTC.